The text below deals with one T cell receptor beta chain. Its target is not known. This CDR3 is 13 amino acids long. The ends were cut back, 5 bases at V and 6 bases at J, with 11 bases in the middle. Looked up from germline, CDR1 is SGHRS and CDR2 is YFSETQ. Data came from immunoSEQ multiplex PCR; TCRdb stores just in-frame clones and leaves some out. The repertoire has some 30,000 clones, 87% of them found once; the top ten carry around 17%. This sample was taken from a study of T cells in localized non-small cell lung cancer. Study-wide results and limits: Longer overall survival accompanied higher blood T cell density. One tumor region alone was sequenced, and heterogeneity therefore remains possible. The appearance of a median approximately 60 of the top 100 tumor clones was seen in adjacent lung. Maximal T cell clonality occurred in uninvolved adjacent lung, with tumor ranking below it.

This receptor was taken from a man between 35 and 75 years old with stage III lung adenocarcinoma. This sequence joins TRBV5-1 and TRBJ2-2; D gene unclear. The starting material was peripheral blood mononuclear cells, obtained before any cancer treatment. In nucleotides, the CDR3 is TGCGCCAGCAGGCTTACACTGGCCGGGGAGCTGTTTTTT. It yields the protein CASRLTLAGELFF.